This TCR beta chain was retrieved from a study of radiation and T cells in renal cell carcinoma. This clone showed up just once. This sample's time point: baseline pretreatment blood. Treatment given: 15 Gy SBRT to primary tumor, nephrectomy 4 weeks later. Germline CDR1 and CDR2: MNHEY and SVGAGI. The CDR3 length is 13 residues. V lost 2 bases and J 3 bases, leaving 5 bases between the germline ends. Here immunoSEQ multiplex PCR was the method, and the copy in TCRdb shows in-frame clones only, minus some. The data hold about 140,000 clones, with around four fifths observed a single time. The source of this sequence is a woman aged 45 to 65 with renal cell carcinoma. The gene calls are TRBV6-5 and TRBJ1-5; D uncertain. The specimen was blood, collected from a patient whose treatment included radiotherapy and nephrectomy. The CDR3 spells CASSYGHNQPQHF. As DNA, the CDR3 is TGTGCCAGCAGTTACGGTCACAATCAGCCCCAGCATTTT.